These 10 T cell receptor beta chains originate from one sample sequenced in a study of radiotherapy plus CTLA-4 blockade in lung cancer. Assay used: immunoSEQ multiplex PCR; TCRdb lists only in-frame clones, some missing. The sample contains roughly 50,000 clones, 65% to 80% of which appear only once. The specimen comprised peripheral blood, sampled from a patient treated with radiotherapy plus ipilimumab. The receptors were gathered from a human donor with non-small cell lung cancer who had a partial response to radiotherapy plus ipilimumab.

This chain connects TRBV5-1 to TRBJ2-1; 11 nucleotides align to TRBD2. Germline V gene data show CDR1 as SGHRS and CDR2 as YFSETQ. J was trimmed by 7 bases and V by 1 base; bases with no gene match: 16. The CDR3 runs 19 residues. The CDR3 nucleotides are TGCGCCAGCAGCTTGACCGGGCTAGCGGGGGGATCAAAGAATAATGAGCAGTTCTTC. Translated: CASSLTGLAGGSKNNEQFF.

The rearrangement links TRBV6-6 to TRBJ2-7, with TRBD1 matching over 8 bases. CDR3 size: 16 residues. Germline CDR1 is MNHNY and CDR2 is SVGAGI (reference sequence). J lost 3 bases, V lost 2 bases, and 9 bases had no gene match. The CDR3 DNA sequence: TGTGCCAGCAGTTACGTCGAGTCAGGACAGGGCTACGAGCAGTACTTC. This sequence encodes CASSYVESGQGYEQYF.

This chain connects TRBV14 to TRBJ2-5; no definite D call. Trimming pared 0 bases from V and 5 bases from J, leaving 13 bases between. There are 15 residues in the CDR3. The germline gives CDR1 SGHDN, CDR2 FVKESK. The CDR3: CASSQDSGPRETQYF. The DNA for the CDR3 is TGTGCCAGCAGCCAAGATAGTGGTCCCAGGGAGACCCAGTACTTC.

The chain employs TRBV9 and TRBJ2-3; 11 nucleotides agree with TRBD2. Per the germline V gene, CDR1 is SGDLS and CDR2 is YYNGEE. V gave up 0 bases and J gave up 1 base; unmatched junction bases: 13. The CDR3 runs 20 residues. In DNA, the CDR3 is TGTGCCAGCAGCGTAGGAACTAGCGGGGGTGCCTTAAGAGGCACAGATACGCAGTATTTT. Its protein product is CASSVGTSGGALRGTDTQYF.

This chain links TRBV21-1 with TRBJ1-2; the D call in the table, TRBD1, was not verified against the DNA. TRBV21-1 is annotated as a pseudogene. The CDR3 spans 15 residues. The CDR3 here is CASSKGTGGSGGYTF. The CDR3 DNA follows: TGTGCCAGCAGCAAAGGGACAGGGGGCTCTGGTGGCTACACCTTC.

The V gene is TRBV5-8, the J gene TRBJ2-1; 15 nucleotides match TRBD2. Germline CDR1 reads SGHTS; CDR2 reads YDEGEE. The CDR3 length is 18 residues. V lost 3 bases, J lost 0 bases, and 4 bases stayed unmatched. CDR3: CASSSGLAGGRSYNEQFF. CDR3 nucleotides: TGTGCCAGCAGCTCGGGACTAGCGGGGGGCCGCTCCTACAATGAGCAGTTCTTC.

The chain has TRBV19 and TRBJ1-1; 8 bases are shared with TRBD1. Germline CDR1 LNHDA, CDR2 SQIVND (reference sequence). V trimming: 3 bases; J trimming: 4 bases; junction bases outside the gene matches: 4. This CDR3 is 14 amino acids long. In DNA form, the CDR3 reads TGTGCCAGTAGTATCGCAGACAGGGGCACTGAAGCTTTCTTT. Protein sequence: CASSIADRGTEAFF.

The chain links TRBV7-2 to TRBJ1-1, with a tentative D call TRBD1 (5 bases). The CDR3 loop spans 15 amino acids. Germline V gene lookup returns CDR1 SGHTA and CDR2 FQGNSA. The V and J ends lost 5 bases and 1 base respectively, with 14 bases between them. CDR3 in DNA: TGTGCCAGCAGCCGCTGGGGACTCACGAACACTGAAGCTTTCTTT. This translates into CASSRWGLTNTEAFF.

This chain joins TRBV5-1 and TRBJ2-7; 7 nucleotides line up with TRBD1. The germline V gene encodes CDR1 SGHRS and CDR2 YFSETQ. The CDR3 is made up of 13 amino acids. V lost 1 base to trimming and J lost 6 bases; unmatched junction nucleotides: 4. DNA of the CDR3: TGCGCCAGCAGCTTGAGGCAGGGGGTCGAGCAGTACTTC. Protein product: CASSLRQGVEQYF.

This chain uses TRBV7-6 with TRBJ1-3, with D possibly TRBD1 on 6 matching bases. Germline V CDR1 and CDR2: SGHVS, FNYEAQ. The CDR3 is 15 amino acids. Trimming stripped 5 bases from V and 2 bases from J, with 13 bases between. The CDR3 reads CASSPGSGAGNTIYF. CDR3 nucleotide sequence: TGTGCCAGCAGCCCGGGCTCAGGGGCTGGAAACACCATATATTTT. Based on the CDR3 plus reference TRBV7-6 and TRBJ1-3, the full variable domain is GAGVSQSPRYKVTKRGQDVALRCDPISGHVSLYWYRQALGQGPEFLTYFNYEAQQDKSGLPNDRFSAERPEGSISTLTIQRTEQRDSAMYRCASSPGSGAGNTIYFGEGSWLTVV.